The 7 T cell receptor beta chains in this list originate from one sample, sequenced in a study of neoadjuvant anti-PD-1 for oral cavity cancer. The repertoire was sequenced with immunoSEQ multiplex PCR; TCRdb's copy has only in-frame clones and lacks some. The data contain fewer than 90,000 clones, roughly 84% of them singletons. Time point meaning: after neoadjuvant nivolumab, at surgical resection. The input for sequencing was PBMCs, taken after nivolumab (anti-PD-1) treatment. All receptors come from a person aged 40 to 85 with oral cavity squamous cell carcinoma.

V is TRBV11-1 and J is TRBJ2-2; 11 bases line up with TRBD1. V trimming: 5 bases; J trimming: 4 bases; junction bases outside the gene matches: 3. The CDR3 extends over 15 amino acids. Germline V gene sequence: CDR1 SGHAT, CDR2 FQDESV (reference sequence). CDR3 bases: TGTGCCAGCAGCCTCGGGACAGGGGGCACCGGGGAGCTGTTTTTT. The encoded protein is CASSLGTGGTGELFF. Complete variable domain (other parts from reference TRBV11-1 and TRBJ2-2): EAEVAQSPRYKITEKSQAVAFWCDPISGHATLYWYRQILGQGPELLVQFQDESVVDDSQLPKDRFSAERLKGVDSTLKIQPAELGDSAMYLCASSLGTGGTGELFFGEGSRLTVL.

This chain uses TRBV5-1 with TRBJ2-5; a possible D gene is TRBD1 (5 bases). CDR1 and CDR2 from the germline V gene are SGHRS and YFSETQ. V was shortened by 0 bases and J by 5 bases, with 17 bases between the two germline ends. The CDR3 spans 16 residues. CDR3 region: CASSLAVAGQGETQYF. The CDR3 coding sequence is TGCGCCAGCAGCTTGGCCGTGGCAGGGCAAGGGGAGACCCAGTACTTC.

The genes are TRBV2 and TRBJ2-4; TRBD2 is a possible D gene (5 bases). The V end was cut by 3 bases, the J end by 7 bases, with 16 bases between. The CDR3 totals 15 residues. The V gene's germline CDR1 is SNHLY and CDR2 FYNNEI. CDR3 DNA: TGTGCCAGCAGTGATGGGAGAGTCATCGAGAACATTCAGTACTTC. It translates to CASSDGRVIENIQYF.

This clone is a singleton in its sample. CDR3 in DNA: TGTGCCAGTAGTATAGGTCAGGGGGAGTGGAACGAGCAGTACTTC. Amino acids: CASSIGQGEWNEQYF. This chain connects TRBV19 to TRBJ2-7, with 7 positions matching TRBD1. The length of the CDR3 is 15 residues. The ends lost 1 base at V and 5 bases at J; junction bases unmatched: 8. Germline values: CDR1 LNHDA, CDR2 SQIVND (reference sequence). Drawing the rest from reference TRBV19 and TRBJ2-7, the complete variable domain is DGGITQSPKYLFRKEGQNVTLSCEQNLNHDAMYWYRQDPGQGLRLIYYSQIVNDFQKGDIAEGYSVSREKKESFPLTVTSAQKNPTAFYLCASSIGQGEWNEQYFGPGTRLTVT.

The genes are TRBV2 and TRBJ1-4, with 8 bases aligning to TRBD1. Unmatched junction bases numbered 2, after V lost 2 bases and J lost 6 bases. The germline gives CDR1 SNHLY, CDR2 FYNNEI. The CDR3 runs to 14 residues. The DNA for the CDR3 is TGTGCCAGCAGTGAAAACAGGGGGGATGAAAAACTGTTTTTT. It specifies CASSENRGDEKLFF.

The rearrangement uses TRBV5-1 and TRBJ2-3, with a weak D call TRBD1 (5 bases). Germline V gives CDR1 SGHRS, CDR2 YFSETQ. Trimming pared 0 bases from V and 5 bases from J, leaving 10 bases between. The CDR3 consists of 14 residues. The CDR3 nucleotides are TGCGCCAGCAGCTTGGTAGGGGATCAAGATACGCAGTATTTT. Amino acids: CASSLVGDQDTQYF.

V and J are TRBV7-2 and TRBJ2-7, with TRBD2 matching over 8 bases. V lost 2 bases to trimming and J lost 5 bases; unmatched junction nucleotides: 8. CDR3 length equals 15 residues. Germline-derived CDR1 and CDR2 are SGHTA and FQGNSA. The CDR3 nucleotides read TGTGCCAGCAGCTTATCACACGGGAGGGTCCACGAGCAGTACTTC. Translated: CASSLSHGRVHEQYF.